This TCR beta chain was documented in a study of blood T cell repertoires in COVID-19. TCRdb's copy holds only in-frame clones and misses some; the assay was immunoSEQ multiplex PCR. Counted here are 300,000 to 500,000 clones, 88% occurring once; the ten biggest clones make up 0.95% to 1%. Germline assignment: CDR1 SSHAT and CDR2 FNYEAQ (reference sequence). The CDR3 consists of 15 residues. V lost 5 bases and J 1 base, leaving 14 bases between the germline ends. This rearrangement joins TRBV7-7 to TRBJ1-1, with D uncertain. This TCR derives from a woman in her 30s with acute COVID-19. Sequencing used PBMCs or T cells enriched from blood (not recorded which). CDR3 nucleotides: TGTGCCAGCAGCCGACTTGAAAGCAAGAACACTGAAGCTTTCTTT. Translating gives CASSRLESKNTEAFF.